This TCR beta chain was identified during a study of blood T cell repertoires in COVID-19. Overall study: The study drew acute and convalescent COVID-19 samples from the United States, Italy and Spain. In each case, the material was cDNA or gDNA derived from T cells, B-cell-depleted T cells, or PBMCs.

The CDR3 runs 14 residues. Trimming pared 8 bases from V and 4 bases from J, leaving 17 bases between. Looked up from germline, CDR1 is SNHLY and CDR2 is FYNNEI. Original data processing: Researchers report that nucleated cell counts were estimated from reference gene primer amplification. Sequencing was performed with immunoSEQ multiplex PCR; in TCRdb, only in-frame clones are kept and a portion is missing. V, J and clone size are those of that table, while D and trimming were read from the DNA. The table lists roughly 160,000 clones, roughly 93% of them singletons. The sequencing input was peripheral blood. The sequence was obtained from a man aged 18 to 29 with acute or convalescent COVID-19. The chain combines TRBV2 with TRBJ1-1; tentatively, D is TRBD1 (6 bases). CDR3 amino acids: CASSSWGRGTEAFF. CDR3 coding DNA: TGTGCCAGCTCGTCTTGGGGCAGGGGCACTGAAGCTTTCTTT.